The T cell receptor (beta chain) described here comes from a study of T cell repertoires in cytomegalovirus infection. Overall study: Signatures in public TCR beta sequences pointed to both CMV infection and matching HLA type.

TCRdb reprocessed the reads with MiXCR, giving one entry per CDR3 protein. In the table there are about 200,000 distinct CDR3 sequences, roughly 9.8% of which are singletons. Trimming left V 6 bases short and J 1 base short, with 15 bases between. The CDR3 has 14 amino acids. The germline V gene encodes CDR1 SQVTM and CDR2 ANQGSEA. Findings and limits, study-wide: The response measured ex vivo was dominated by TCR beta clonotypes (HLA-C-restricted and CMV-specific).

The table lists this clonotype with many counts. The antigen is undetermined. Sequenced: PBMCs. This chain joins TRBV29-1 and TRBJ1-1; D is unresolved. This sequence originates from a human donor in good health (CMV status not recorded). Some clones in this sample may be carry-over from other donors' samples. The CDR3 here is CSVPPRAGNTEAFF. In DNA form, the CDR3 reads TGCAGCGTCCCCCCCCGCGCGGGGAACACTGAAGCTTTCTTT.